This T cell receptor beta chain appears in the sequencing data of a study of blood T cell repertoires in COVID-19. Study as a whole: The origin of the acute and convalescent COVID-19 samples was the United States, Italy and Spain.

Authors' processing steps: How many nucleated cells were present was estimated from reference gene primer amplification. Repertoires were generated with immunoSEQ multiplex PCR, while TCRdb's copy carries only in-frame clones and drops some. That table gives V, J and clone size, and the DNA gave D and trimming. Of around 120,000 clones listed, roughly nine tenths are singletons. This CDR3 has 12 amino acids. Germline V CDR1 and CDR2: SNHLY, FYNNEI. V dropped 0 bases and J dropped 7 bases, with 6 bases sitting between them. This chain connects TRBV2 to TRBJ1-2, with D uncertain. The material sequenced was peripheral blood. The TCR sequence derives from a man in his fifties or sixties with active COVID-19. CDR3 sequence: CASSEAEAGYTF. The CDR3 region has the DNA TGTGCCAGCAGTGAAGCGGAGGCTGGCTACACCTTC.